The 10 T cell receptor beta chains below were found in one sample sequenced in a study of OX40 agonist ivuxolimab in advanced cancers. Clones were sequenced by immunoSEQ multiplex PCR, and TCRdb holds only the in-frame ones, with some missing. The repertoire holds over 20,000 clones, with about 85% as singletons. The sample was CD4+ or CD8+ T cells sorted from blood, taken in a trial of the OX40 agonist ivuxolimab. These receptors originate from an adult with an advanced solid tumor such as melanoma, head and neck, liver or kidney cancer.

This chain connects TRBV28 to TRBJ2-1, with 16 bases identical to TRBD2. The CDR3 is made up of 15 amino acids. With 6 bases clipped from V and 9 bases from J, the junction kept 5 bases outside the gene matches. Germline V CDR1 and CDR2: MDHEN, SYDVKM. CDR3 residues: CASRGLAGGLSEQFF. DNA for the CDR3: TGTGCCAGCAGGGGACTAGCGGGGGGGCTCTCTGAGCAGTTCTTC. The variable domain in full, completed from reference TRBV28 and TRBJ2-1, reads DVKVTQSSRYLVKRTGEKVFLECVQDMDHENMFWYRQDPGLGLRLIYFSYDVKMKEKGDIPEGYSVSREKKERFSLILESASTNQTSMYLCASRGLAGGLSEQFFGPGTRLTVL.

The chain couples TRBV28 to TRBJ1-1; 8 nucleotides match TRBD1. This CDR3 is built from 13 residues. The junction had 8 bases not matched to a gene; V was cut back by 9 bases and J by 5 bases. CDR1 and CDR2 (germline): MDHEN, SYDVKM. The CDR3 DNA reads as TGTGCCAGTAAGAACAGGGGGTATACTGAAGCTTTCTTT. Translation: CASKNRGYTEAFF. Variable domain in full (rest from reference TRBV28 and TRBJ1-1): DVKVTQSSRYLVKRTGEKVFLECVQDMDHENMFWYRQDPGLGLRLIYFSYDVKMKEKGDIPEGYSVSREKKERFSLILESASTNQTSMYLCASKNRGYTEAFFGQGTRLTVV.

CDR3: CAISGGLGAGGTGELFF. The CDR3 nucleotides are TGTGCCATCAGTGGTGGTCTGGGGGCGGGAGGGACCGGGGAGCTGTTTTTT. The chain recombines TRBV10-3 with TRBJ2-2; 9 bases map to TRBD2. The germline V gene has CDR1 ENHRY and CDR2 SYGVKD. V shed 4 bases, J shed 5 bases, and the junction held 11 bases outside the gene matches. This CDR3 region has 17 residues.

About this clone itself: Additional DNA sequences in this sample encode the identical CDR3. The gene calls are TRBV19 and TRBJ1-1; the D is unclear. Germline V lookup: CDR1 LNHDA, CDR2 SQIVND (reference sequence). V was shortened by 1 base and J by 0 bases, with 3 bases between the two germline ends. This CDR3 contains 13 residues. CDR3 region: CASSIALNTEAFF. CDR3 nucleotides: TGTGCCAGTAGTATAGCCTTGAACACTGAAGCTTTCTTT.

This clone was observed a handful of times. V gene TRBV5-6 combines with J gene TRBJ1-2; no reliable D call. Germline CDR1 is SGHDT and CDR2 is YYEEEE. V lost 2 bases to trimming and J lost 5 bases, with 7 bases between them. This CDR3 region has 12 residues. The CDR3 sequence: CASSFGVYGYTF. The CDR3 DNA reads TGTGCCAGCAGCTTTGGGGTATATGGCTACACCTTC.

The chain has TRBV11-1 and TRBJ2-1; maybe TRBD2 (6 bases). In germline, CDR1 is SGHAT, CDR2 FQDESV (reference sequence). V lost 6 bases and J 7 bases, leaving 19 bases between the germline ends. The CDR3 is made up of 15 amino acids. CDR3 nucleotide sequence: TGTGCCAGCAGATACACGGCACTAGCCGGTAATGAGCAGTTCTTC. Translating gives CASRYTALAGNEQFF.

The rearrangement uses TRBV27 and TRBJ2-3; D is unclear. V shed 3 bases and J shed 6 bases, with 7 bases lying between them. Germline V gene sequence: CDR1 MNHEY, CDR2 SMNVEV (reference sequence). The CDR3 sequence is 12 residues long. The DNA of the CDR3 is TGTGCCAGCAGTTTCAGACCGGATACGCAGTATTTT. The encoded protein is CASSFRPDTQYF.

This clone was observed a handful of times. This chain links TRBV12-5 with TRBJ1-1; unclear D gene. CDR1 is LGHNT, CDR2 FRNRAP, per germline. The ends were cut back, 3 bases at V and 2 bases at J, with 7 bases in the middle. The CDR3 spans 13 residues. This chain's CDR3 is CASGLASNTEAFF. The CDR3, as DNA: TGTGCTAGTGGTTTAGCTAGTAACACTGAAGCTTTCTTT.

This chain connects TRBV7-6 to TRBJ2-5; D is unresolved. The germline V gene has CDR1 SGHVS and CDR2 FNYEAQ. The CDR3 loop spans 13 amino acids. The V and J ends lost 1 base and 6 bases respectively, with 9 bases between them. As DNA, the CDR3 is TGTGCCAGCAGCTTAGGCTCGAGGCAGACCCAGTACTTC. This codes for CASSLGSRQTQYF.

This chain links TRBV7-6 with TRBJ2-1; D is ambiguous. Germline V lookup: CDR1 SGHVS, CDR2 FNYEAQ. With 4 bases removed from V and 5 bases from J, the gap between germline ends came to 9 bases. This CDR3 comprises 13 residues. The CDR3 nucleotides are TGTGCCAGCAGCTCAAGACTTGACAATGAGCAGTTCTTC. It specifies CASSSRLDNEQFF.